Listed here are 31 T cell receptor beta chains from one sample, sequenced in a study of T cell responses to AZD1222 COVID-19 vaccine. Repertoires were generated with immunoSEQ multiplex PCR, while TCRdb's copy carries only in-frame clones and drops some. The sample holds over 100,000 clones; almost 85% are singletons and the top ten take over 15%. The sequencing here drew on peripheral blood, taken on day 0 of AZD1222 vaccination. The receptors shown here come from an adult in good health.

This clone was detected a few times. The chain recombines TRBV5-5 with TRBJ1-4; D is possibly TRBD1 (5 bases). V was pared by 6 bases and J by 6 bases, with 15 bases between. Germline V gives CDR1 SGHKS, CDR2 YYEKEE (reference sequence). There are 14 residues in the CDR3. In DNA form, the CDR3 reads TGTGCCAGCACCGTGGGGCGTATTGATGAAAAACTGTTTTTT. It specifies CASTVGRIDEKLFF.

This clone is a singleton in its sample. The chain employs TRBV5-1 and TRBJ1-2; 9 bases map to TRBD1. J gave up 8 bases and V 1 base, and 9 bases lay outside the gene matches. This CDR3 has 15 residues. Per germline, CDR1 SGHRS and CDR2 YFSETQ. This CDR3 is CASSLRTGDGGGYTF. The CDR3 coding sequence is TGCGCCAGCAGCTTGAGGACAGGGGATGGAGGGGGCTACACCTTC.

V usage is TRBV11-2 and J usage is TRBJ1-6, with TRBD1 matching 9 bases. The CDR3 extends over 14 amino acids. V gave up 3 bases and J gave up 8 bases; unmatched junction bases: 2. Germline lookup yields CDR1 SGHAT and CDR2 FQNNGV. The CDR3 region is CASSFRDRDSPLHF. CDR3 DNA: TGTGCCAGCAGCTTTCGGGACAGGGATTCACCCCTCCACTTT.

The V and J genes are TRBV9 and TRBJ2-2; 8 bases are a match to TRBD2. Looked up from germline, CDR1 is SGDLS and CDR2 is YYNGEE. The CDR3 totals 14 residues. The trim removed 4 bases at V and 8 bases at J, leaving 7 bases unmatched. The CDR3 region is CASSPRGGLGELFF. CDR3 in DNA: TGTGCCAGCAGCCCACGGGGGGGCCTGGGGGAGCTGTTTTTT. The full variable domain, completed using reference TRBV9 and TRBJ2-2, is DSGVTQTPKHLITATGQRVTLRCSPRSGDLSVYWYQQSLDQGLQFLIQYYNGEERAKGNILERFSAQQFPDLHSELNLSSLELGDSALYFCASSPRGGLGELFFGEGSRLTVL.

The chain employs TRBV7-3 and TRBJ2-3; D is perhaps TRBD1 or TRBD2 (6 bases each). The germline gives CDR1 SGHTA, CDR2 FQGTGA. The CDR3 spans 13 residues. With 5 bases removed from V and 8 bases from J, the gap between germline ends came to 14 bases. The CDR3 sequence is CASSAQGGGTQYF. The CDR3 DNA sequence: TGTGCCAGCAGCGCACAGGGAGGCGGTACGCAGTATTTT.

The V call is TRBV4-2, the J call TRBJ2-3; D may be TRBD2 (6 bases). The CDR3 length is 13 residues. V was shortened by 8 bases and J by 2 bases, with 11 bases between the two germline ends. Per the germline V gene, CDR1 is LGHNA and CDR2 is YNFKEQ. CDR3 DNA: TGTGCCAGCGTCGCGGGGTACACAGATACGCAGTATTTT. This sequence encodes CASVAGYTDTQYF.

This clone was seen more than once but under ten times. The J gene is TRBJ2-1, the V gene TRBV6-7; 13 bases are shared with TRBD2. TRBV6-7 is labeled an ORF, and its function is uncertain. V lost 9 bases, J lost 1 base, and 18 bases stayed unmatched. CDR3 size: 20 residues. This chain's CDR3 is CARPGGLAGQRNGSYNEQFF. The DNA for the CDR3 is TGTGCCAGACCCGGGGGACTAGCGGGACAGCGAAATGGGTCCTACAATGAGCAGTTCTTC.

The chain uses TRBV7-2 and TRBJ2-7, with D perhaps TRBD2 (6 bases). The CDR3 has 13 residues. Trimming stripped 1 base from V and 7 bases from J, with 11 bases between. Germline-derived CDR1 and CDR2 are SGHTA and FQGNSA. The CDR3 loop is CASSLVAGSEQYV. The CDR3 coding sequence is TGTGCCAGCAGCTTAGTTGCGGGAAGTGAGCAGTACGTC.

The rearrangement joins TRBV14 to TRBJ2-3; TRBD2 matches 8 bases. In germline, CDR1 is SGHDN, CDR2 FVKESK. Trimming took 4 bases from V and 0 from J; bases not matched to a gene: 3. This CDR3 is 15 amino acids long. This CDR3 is CASSLSGVSTDTQYF. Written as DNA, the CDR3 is TGTGCCAGCAGCCTTAGCGGGGTTAGCACAGATACGCAGTATTTT.

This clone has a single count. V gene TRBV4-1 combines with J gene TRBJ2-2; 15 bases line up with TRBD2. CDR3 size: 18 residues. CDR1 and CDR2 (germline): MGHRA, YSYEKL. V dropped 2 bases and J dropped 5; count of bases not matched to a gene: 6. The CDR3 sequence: CASSQSRTSGRATGELFF. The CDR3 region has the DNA TGCGCCAGCAGCCAATCAAGGACTAGCGGGAGGGCGACCGGGGAGCTGTTTTTT.

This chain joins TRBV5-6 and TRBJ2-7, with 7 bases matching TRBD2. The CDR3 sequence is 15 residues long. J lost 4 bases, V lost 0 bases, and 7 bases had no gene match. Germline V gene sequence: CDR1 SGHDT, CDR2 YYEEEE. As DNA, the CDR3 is TGTGCCAGCAGCTTGGAACTCACGGGGGGATACGAGCAGTACTTC. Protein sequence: CASSLELTGGYEQYF.

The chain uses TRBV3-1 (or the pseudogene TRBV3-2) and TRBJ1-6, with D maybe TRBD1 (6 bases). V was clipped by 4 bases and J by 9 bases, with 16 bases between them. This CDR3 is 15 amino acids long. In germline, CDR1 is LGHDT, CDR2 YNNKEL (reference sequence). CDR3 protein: CASSPLRGNGSPLHF. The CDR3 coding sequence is TGTGCCAGCAGCCCCCTGAGGGGGAACGGTTCACCCCTCCACTTT.

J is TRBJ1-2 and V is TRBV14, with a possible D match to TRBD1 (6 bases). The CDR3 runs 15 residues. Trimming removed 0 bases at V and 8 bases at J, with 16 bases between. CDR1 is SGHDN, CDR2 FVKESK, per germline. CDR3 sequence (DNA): TGTGCCAGCAGCCAAGATGATTCGGGGGCGAGAGGCTACACCTTC. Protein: CASSQDDSGARGYTF.

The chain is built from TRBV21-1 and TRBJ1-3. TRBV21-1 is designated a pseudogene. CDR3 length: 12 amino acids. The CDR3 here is CASTLGVNTIYF. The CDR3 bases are TGTGCCAGCACTTTGGGAGTAAACACCATATATTTT.

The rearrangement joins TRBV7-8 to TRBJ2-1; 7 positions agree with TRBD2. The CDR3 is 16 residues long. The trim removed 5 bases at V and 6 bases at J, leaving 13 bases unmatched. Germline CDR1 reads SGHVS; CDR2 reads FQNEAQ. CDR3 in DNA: TGTGCCAGCAGCCCGCATAGACTAGCTGTGGGCAATGAGCAGTTCTTC. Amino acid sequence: CASSPHRLAVGNEQFF. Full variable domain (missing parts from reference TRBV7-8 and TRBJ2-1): GAGVSQSPRYKVAKRGQDVALRCDPISGHVSLFWYQQALGQGPEFLTYFQNEAQLDKSGLPSDRFFAERPEGSVSTLKIQRTQQEDSAVYLCASSPHRLAVGNEQFFGPGTRLTVL.

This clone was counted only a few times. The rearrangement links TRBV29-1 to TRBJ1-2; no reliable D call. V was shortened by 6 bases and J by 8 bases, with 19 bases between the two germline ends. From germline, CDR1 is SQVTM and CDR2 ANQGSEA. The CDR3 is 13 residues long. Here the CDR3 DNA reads TGCAGCGTCCAAACGGGAAGTACGTTGGGCTACACCTTC. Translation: CSVQTGSTLGYTF.

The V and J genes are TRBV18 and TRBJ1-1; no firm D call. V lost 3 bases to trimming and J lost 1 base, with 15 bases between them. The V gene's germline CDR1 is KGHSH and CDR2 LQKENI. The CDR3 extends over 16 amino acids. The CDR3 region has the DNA TGTGCCAGCTCACCGCCCTCCCGAAGATCGAACACTGAAGCTTTCTTT. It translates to CASSPPSRRSNTEAFF.

The CDR3 region is CASSYAGLGYTF. For the CDR3, the DNA is TGTGCCAGCAGCTACGCGGGACTCGGCTACACCTTC. This chain links TRBV6-6 with TRBJ1-2; D may be TRBD1 (5 bases). From germline, CDR1 is MNHNY and CDR2 SVGAGI (reference sequence). The CDR3 has 12 residues. V lost 6 bases to trimming and J lost 8 bases, with 13 bases between them.

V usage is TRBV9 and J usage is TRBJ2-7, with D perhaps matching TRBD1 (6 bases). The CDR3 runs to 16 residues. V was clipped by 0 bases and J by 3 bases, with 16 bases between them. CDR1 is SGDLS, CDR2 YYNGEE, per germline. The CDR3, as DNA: TGTGCCAGCAGCGTAGGAAACAGGGAATCAGACTACGAGCAGTACTTC. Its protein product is CASSVGNRESDYEQYF.

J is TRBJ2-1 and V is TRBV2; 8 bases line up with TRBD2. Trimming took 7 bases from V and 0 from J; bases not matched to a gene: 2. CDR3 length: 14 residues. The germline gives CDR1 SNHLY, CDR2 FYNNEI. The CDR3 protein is CASNSGTSYNEQFF. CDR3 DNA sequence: TGTGCCAGCAATAGCGGGACCTCCTACAATGAGCAGTTCTTC.

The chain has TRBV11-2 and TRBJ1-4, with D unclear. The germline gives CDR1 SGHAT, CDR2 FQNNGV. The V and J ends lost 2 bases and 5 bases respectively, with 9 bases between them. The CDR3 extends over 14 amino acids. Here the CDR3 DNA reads TGTGCCAGCAGCTTACTACAGCGCAATGAAAAACTGTTTTTT. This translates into CASSLLQRNEKLFF.

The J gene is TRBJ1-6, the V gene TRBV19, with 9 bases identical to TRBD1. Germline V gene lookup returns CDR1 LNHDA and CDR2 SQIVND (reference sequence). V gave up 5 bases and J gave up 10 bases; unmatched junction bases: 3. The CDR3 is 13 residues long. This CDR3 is CASSGTGNSPLHF. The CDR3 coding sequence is TGTGCCAGTAGTGGGACAGGGAACTCACCCCTCCACTTT.

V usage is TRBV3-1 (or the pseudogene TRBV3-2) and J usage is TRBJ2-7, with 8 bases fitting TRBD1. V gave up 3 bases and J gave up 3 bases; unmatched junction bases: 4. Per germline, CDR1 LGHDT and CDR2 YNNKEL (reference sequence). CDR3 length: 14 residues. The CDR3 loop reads CASSQTGVGYEQYF. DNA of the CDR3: TGTGCCAGCAGCCAGACAGGGGTGGGCTACGAGCAGTACTTC.

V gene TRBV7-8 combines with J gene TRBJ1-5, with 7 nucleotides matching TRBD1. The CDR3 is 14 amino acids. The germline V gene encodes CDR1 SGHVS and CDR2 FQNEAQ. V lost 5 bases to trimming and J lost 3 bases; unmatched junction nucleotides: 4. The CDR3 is CASSKTGLNQPQHF. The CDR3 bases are TGTGCCAGCAGCAAGACAGGGCTCAATCAGCCCCAGCATTTT.

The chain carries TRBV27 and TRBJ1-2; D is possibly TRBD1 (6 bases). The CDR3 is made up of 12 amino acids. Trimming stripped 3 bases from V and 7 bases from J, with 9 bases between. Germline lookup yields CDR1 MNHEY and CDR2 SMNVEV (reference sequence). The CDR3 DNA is TGTGCCAGCAGTTTTAGGGGGTTTGGCTACACCTTC. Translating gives CASSFRGFGYTF.

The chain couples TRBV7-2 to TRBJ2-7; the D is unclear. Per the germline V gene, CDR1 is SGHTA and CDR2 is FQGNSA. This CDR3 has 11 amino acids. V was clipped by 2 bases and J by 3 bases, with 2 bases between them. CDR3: CASSLFYEQYF. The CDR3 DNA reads TGTGCCAGCAGCTTATTCTACGAGCAGTACTTC.

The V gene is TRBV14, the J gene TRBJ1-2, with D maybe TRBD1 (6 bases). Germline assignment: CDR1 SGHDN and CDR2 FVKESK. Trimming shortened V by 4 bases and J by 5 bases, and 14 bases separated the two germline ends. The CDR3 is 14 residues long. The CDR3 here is CASSPLGGGYGYTF. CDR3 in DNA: TGTGCCAGCAGCCCCCTCGGAGGGGGATATGGCTACACCTTC.

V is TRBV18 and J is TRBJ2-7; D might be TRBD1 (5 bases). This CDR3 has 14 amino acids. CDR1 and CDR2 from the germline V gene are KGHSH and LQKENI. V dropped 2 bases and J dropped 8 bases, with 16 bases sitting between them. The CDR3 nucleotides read TGTGCCAGCTCACCATCCAGGGATACGATCCAGCAGTACGTC. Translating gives CASSPSRDTIQQYV.

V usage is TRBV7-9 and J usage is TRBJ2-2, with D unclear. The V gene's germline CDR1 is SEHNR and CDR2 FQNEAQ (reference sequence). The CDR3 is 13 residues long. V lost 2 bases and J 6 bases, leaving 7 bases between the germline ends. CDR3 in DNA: TGTGCCAGCAGCTTAATGGCTGCCGGGGAGCTGTTTTTT. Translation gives CASSLMAAGELFF.

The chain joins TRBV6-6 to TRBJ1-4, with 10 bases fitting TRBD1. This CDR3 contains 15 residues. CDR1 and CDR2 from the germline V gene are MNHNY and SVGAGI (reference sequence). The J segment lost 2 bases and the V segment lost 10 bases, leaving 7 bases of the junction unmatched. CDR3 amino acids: CATGDRGRTNEKLFF. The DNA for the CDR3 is TGTGCCACCGGGGACAGGGGCAGGACTAATGAAAAACTGTTTTTT.

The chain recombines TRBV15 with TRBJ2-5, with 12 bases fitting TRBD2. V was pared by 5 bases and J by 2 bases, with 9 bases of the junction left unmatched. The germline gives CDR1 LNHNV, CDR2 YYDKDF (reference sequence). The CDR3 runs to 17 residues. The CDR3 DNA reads TGTGCCACCAGCCCCCCACCCGGGACTAGCGGGCAAGAGACCCAGTACTTC. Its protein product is CATSPPPGTSGQETQYF.